This paragraph reports one T cell receptor (beta chain). No antigen is known for it. Germline V gene lookup returns CDR1 MNHEY and CDR2 SVGAGI. V gave up 0 bases and J gave up 6 bases; unmatched junction bases: 6. The CDR3 has 15 residues. Each sample had two DNA replicates, 0.5 to 0.65 ug blood or about 1.5 ug tissue. Assay: immunoSEQ multiplex PCR; the TCRdb copy retains only in-frame clones and omits some. The sample holds tens of thousands of clones; over 80% are singletons and the top ten take around 5%. This entry comes from a study of early stage breast cancer tumors. Study-wide points: Most shared enriched TCRB sequences were commonly generated ones.

The material sequenced was blood. The receptor was isolated from a person between 65 and 80 years old with breast cancer. The rearrangement links TRBV6-5 to TRBJ2-7; 9 nucleotides match TRBD1. The CDR3 nucleotides are TGTGCCAGCAGTTACTCGTTAGGACAGGGGACCGAGCAGTACTTC. Its translation: CASSYSLGQGTEQYF.